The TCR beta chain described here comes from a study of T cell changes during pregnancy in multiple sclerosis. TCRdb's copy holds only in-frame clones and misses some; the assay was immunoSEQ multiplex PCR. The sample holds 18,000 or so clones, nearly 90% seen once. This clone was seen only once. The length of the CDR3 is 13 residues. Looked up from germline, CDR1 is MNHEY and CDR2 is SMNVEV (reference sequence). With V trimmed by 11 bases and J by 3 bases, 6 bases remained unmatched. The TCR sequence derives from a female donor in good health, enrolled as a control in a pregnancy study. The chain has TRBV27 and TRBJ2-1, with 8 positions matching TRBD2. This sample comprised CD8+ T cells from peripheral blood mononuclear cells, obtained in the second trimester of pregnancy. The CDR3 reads CASSSGFYNEQFF. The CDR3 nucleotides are TGTGCCTCTTCTAGCGGGTTCTACAATGAGCAGTTCTTC.